The 26 T cell receptor beta chains listed next were all sequenced from one sample in a study of T cell changes during pregnancy in multiple sclerosis (dated by TCRdb to the late 2010s). Library preparation was by the immunoSEQ multiplex PCR assay. The clones in this table, taken by TCRdb from immuneACCESS, are in-frame only. Not every clone is retained; where verified, under half of the shortfall comes from an unresolved V gene, and the cause of the rest is unknown. The sample table holds roughly 70,000 clones, of which almost 95% were seen once. Less than 3% of the sample rests with the top ten. The sequencing used peripheral blood, collected in the third trimester of pregnancy. These receptors all stem from a female donor in good health, enrolled as a control in a pregnancy study.

The chain has TRBV27 and TRBJ2-3, with D possibly TRBD2 on 6 matching bases. Germline V CDR1 and CDR2: MNHEY, SMNVEV (reference sequence). The CDR3 has 15 residues. V lost 3 bases and J lost 0, with 10 bases in between. The CDR3 loop is CASSFAGRSTDTQYF. The CDR3 DNA is TGTGCCAGCAGTTTTGCGGGACGAAGCACAGATACGCAGTATTTT.

The chain joins TRBV11-2 to TRBJ2-1; the D gene is possibly TRBD2 (6 bases). This CDR3 has 15 amino acids. Germline V lookup: CDR1 SGHAT, CDR2 FQNNGV. With 4 bases removed from V and 0 bases from J, the gap between germline ends came to 10 bases. The CDR3 sequence is CASSSGRSSYNEQFF. CDR3 in DNA: TGTGCCAGCAGCTCAGGGAGGAGCTCCTACAATGAGCAGTTCTTC. The full variable domain, with the rest looked up from reference TRBV11-2 and TRBJ2-1, is EAGVAQSPRYKIIEKRQSVAFWCNPISGHATLYWYQQILGQGPKLLIQFQNNGVVDDSQLPKDRFSAERLKGVDSTLKIQPAKLEDSAVYLCASSSGRSSYNEQFFGPGTRLTVL.

V and J are TRBV2 and TRBJ2-3, with 8 bases that match TRBD2. The J segment lost 2 bases and the V segment lost 10 bases, leaving 11 bases of the junction unmatched. Germline CDR1 and CDR2: SNHLY and FYNNEI. The CDR3 loop spans 15 amino acids. CDR3 nucleotide sequence: TGTGCCACCCAGGCGGGGGGCCAGGACACAGATACGCAGTATTTT. Translating gives CATQAGGQDTDTQYF. The variable domain in full, with the rest retrieved from reference TRBV2 and TRBJ2-3, is EPEVTQTPSHQVTQMGQEVILRCVPISNHLYFYWYRQILGQKVEFLVSFYNNEISEKSEIFDDQFSVERPDGSNFTLKIRSTKLEDSAMYFCATQAGGQDTDTQYFGPGTRLTVL.

The rearrangement joins TRBV10-1 to TRBJ2-7; a possible D gene is TRBD1 (6 bases). V lost 9 bases and J 2 bases, leaving 23 bases between the germline ends. CDR1 and CDR2 (germline): WNHNN, SYGVQD (reference sequence). The CDR3 totals 16 residues. The CDR3, as DNA: TGCGCCAGTGTCATAAAAACCCAGGGGAAAACCTACGAGCAGTACTTC. Protein product: CASVIKTQGKTYEQYF.

V gene TRBV5-6 combines with J gene TRBJ2-7; weak D call: TRBD2 (7 bases). The V and J ends lost 0 bases and 7 bases respectively, with 17 bases between them. CDR1 and CDR2 (germline): SGHDT, YYEEEE. The CDR3 extends over 15 amino acids. DNA of the CDR3: TGTGCCAGCAGCTTGGTTTCGGGGGGCGAGGGGGAGCAGTACTTC. Translation: CASSLVSGGEGEQYF. Drawing the rest from reference TRBV5-6 and TRBJ2-7, the complete variable domain is DAGVTQSPTHLIKTRGQQVTLRCSPKSGHDTVSWYQQALGQGPQFIFQYYEEEERQRGNFPDRFSGHQFPNYSSELNVNALLLGDSALYLCASSLVSGGEGEQYFGPGTRLTVT.

The chain joins TRBV5-4 to TRBJ2-3; 8 positions agree with TRBD1. CDR3 length: 15 amino acids. V was clipped by 4 bases and J by 0 bases; unmatched bases: 4. Per the germline V gene, CDR1 is SGHNT and CDR2 is YYREEE (reference sequence). CDR3 DNA: TGTGCCAGCAGCCGACAGGGGTATAGCACAGATACGCAGTATTTT. Its protein product is CASSRQGYSTDTQYF.

The chain employs TRBV4-2 and TRBJ2-1, with 7 bases that match TRBD1. Looked up from germline, CDR1 is LGHNA and CDR2 is YNFKEQ. CDR3 size: 14 residues. Trimming took 4 bases from V and 6 from J; bases not matched to a gene: 6. The CDR3 spells CASSPGQVFNEQFF. CDR3 bases: TGTGCCAGCAGCCCAGGACAGGTCTTCAATGAGCAGTTCTTC.

The CDR3 sequence is CASSSGGRTDTQYF. For the CDR3, the DNA is TGTGCCAGCAGTTCTGGCGGGCGCACAGATACGCAGTATTTT. The rearrangement uses TRBV27 and TRBJ2-3, with D possibly being TRBD2 (5 bases). Germline V lookup: CDR1 MNHEY, CDR2 SMNVEV (reference sequence). The V end lost 4 bases, the J end lost 1 base, and 9 bases lay between the germline ends. The CDR3 spans 14 residues.

This clone occurred once. The rearrangement joins TRBV5-4 to TRBJ1-2, with a possible D match to TRBD1 (5 bases). This CDR3 has 14 residues. V lost 5 bases to trimming and J lost 4 bases, with 15 bases between them. Germline CDR1 is SGHNT and CDR2 is YYREEE (reference sequence). The CDR3 here is CASRVTGTGYGYTF. The CDR3 DNA follows: TGTGCCAGCAGAGTTACCGGGACTGGCTATGGCTACACCTTC.

The chain employs TRBV6-5 and TRBJ1-2, with D tentatively TRBD1 (5 bases). The CDR3 loop spans 12 amino acids. The germline CDR1 and CDR2 sequences are MNHEY and SVGAGI. V lost 7 bases and J lost 7, with 13 bases in between. CDR3 in amino acids: CASTRGEAGYTF. The DNA for the CDR3 is TGTGCCAGCACTCGAGGGGAGGCTGGCTACACCTTC.

The chain recombines TRBV7-2 with TRBJ2-5; D is perhaps TRBD2 (5 bases). V lost 0 bases to trimming and J lost 4 bases, with 12 bases between them. The CDR3 consists of 15 residues. The germline gives CDR1 SGHTA, CDR2 FQGNSA. CDR3 in amino acids: CASSLAKSAGETQYF. The CDR3 bases are TGTGCCAGCAGCTTAGCTAAGAGTGCGGGAGAGACCCAGTACTTC. Together with reference TRBV7-2 and TRBJ2-5, the CDR3 gives the full variable domain: GAGVSQSPSNKVTEKGKDVELRCDPISGHTALYWYRQSLGQGLEFLIYFQGNSAPDKSGLPSDRFSAERTGGSVSTLTIQRTQQEDSAVYLCASSLAKSAGETQYFGPGTRLLVL.

The chain couples TRBV18 to TRBJ1-5, with 8 nucleotides matching TRBD1. The CDR3 consists of 15 residues. Germline lookup yields CDR1 KGHSH and CDR2 LQKENI. The junction had 8 bases not matched to a gene; V was cut back by 4 bases and J by 6 bases. The CDR3 is CASSLSDRVGQPQHF. The CDR3 bases are TGTGCCAGCTCACTTTCGGACAGGGTTGGTCAGCCCCAGCATTTT.

The genes are TRBV19 and TRBJ2-7; the D gene is possibly TRBD1 (6 bases). V lost 4 bases to trimming and J lost 0 bases, with 10 bases between them. Per the germline V gene, CDR1 is LNHDA and CDR2 is SQIVND (reference sequence). The CDR3 has 14 amino acids. The CDR3 loop is CASSRTVPSYEQYF. As DNA, the CDR3 is TGTGCCAGTAGTAGGACAGTGCCCTCCTACGAGCAGTACTTC. The variable domain in full, completed from reference TRBV19 and TRBJ2-7, reads DGGITQSPKYLFRKEGQNVTLSCEQNLNHDAMYWYRQDPGQGLRLIYYSQIVNDFQKGDIAEGYSVSREKKESFPLTVTSAQKNPTAFYLCASSRTVPSYEQYFGPGTRLTVT.

The J gene is TRBJ1-6, the V gene TRBV4-3; the D is unclear. Germline lookup yields CDR1 LGHNA and CDR2 YSLEER. The CDR3 spans 15 residues. Trimming removed 0 bases from V and 8 bases from J, with 11 bases in between. The CDR3 is CASSQDKRADSPLHF. CDR3 nucleotide sequence: TGCGCCAGCAGCCAAGATAAGAGGGCAGATTCACCCCTCCACTTT.

The rearrangement uses TRBV6-5 and TRBJ1-5; D possibly corresponds to TRBD1 (6 bases). The CDR3 sequence is 14 residues long. Between the trimmed V and J ends, which lost 2 bases and 9 bases, there was a span of 14 bases. Germline V gene data show CDR1 as MNHEY and CDR2 as SVGAGI. As DNA, the CDR3 is TGTGCCAGCAGTTACGGGACGGGGGGCTGGCCCCAGCATTTT. It is translated as CASSYGTGGWPQHF.

The chain carries TRBV28 and TRBJ1-3; 8 nucleotides align to TRBD1. The germline V gene has CDR1 MDHEN and CDR2 SYDVKM. CDR3 length: 14 amino acids. The junction had 1 base not matched to a gene; V was cut back by 6 bases and J by 0 bases. In DNA, the CDR3 is TGTGCCAGCAGGGACAGGGCCTCTGGAAACACCATATATTTT. The encoded protein is CASRDRASGNTIYF.

The table lists this clone with a count of one. This chain connects TRBV5-4 to TRBJ1-3; D perhaps matches TRBD1 (6 bases). CDR1 is SGHNT and CDR2 is YYREEE in the germline V gene (reference sequence). There are 16 residues in the CDR3. V lost 4 bases, J lost 0 bases, and 14 bases lay in between. The CDR3 reads CASSAGRGSSGNTIYF. In nucleotides, the CDR3 is TGTGCCAGCAGCGCCGGCAGGGGCAGCTCTGGAAACACCATATATTTT. Full variable domain (missing parts from reference TRBV5-4 and TRBJ1-3): ETGVTQSPTHLIKTRGQQVTLRCSSQSGHNTVSWYQQALGQGPQFIFQYYREEENGRGNFPPRFSGLQFPNYSSELNVNALELDDSALYLCASSAGRGSSGNTIYFGEGSWLTVV.

The chain couples TRBV27 to TRBJ2-2, with D possibly TRBD2 on 5 matching bases. CDR1 and CDR2 (germline): MNHEY, SMNVEV (reference sequence). V lost 5 bases to trimming and J lost 7 bases, with 8 bases between them. The CDR3 totals 12 residues. CDR3 in amino acids: CASSIRGGELFF. The CDR3 DNA reads TGTGCCAGCAGTATTCGGGGCGGGGAGCTGTTTTTT.

The rearrangement joins TRBV19 to TRBJ1-6; D possibly corresponds to TRBD1 (5 bases). V dropped 6 bases and J dropped 10 bases, with 13 bases sitting between them. The CDR3 has 13 residues. Germline V gene lookup returns CDR1 LNHDA and CDR2 SQIVND (reference sequence). In DNA, the CDR3 is TGTGCCAGTAGCGATACACAGGACTCACCCCTCCACTTT. Its protein is CASSDTQDSPLHF.

This clone was recorded once. V is TRBV7-2 and J is TRBJ2-7; 8 bases match TRBD1. Per the germline V gene, CDR1 is SGHTA and CDR2 is FQGNSA. J gave up 4 bases and V 3 bases, and 8 bases lay outside the gene matches. The CDR3 is made up of 15 amino acids. In DNA form, the CDR3 reads TGTGCCAGCAGCTTCTCCAGGGGGCGCGAGTACGAGCAGTACTTC. Translation: CASSFSRGREYEQYF.

This clone was counted between two and nine times. This chain uses TRBV15 with TRBJ1-5; a possible D gene is TRBD1 (5 bases). From germline, CDR1 is LNHNV and CDR2 YYDKDF (reference sequence). Trimming stripped 3 bases from V and 6 bases from J, with 6 bases between. The CDR3 contains 12 residues. The DNA of the CDR3 is TGTGCCACCAGCAGCGACAGTCAGCCCCAGCATTTT. Its protein product is CATSSDSQPQHF.

The chain has TRBV28 and TRBJ1-5; TRBD1 matches at 9 bases. From germline, CDR1 is MDHEN and CDR2 SYDVKM. The V segment lost 4 bases and the J segment 10 bases; nucleotides outside the gene matches: 11. CDR3 length: 15 residues. In nucleotides, the CDR3 is TGTGCCAGCAGTTACCGGGACAGGGAAGTTCAACCCCAGCATTTT. It is translated as CASSYRDREVQPQHF.

This chain joins TRBV9 and TRBJ1-3; D may be TRBD1 (5 bases). CDR3 length: 14 residues. V was trimmed by 1 base and J by 2 bases, leaving 7 bases between them. The germline CDR1 and CDR2 sequences are SGDLS and YYNGEE. As DNA, the CDR3 is TGTGCCAGCAGCGTAAGGGGAACTGGAAACACCATATATTTT. It specifies CASSVRGTGNTIYF.

The genes are TRBV20-1 and TRBJ2-7; the D gene is possibly TRBD2 (6 bases). The length of the CDR3 is 11 residues. Trimming took off 5 bases at V and 5 bases at J, with 10 bases between the two ends. The germline CDR1 and CDR2 sequences are DFQATT and SNEGSKA (reference sequence). CDR3 bases: TGCAGTGCTTGGAGGGACCACGAGCAGTACTTC. As protein: CSAWRDHEQYF.

The V gene is TRBV6-1, the J gene TRBJ1-1, with D perhaps matching TRBD1 (6 bases). This CDR3 comprises 14 residues. Trimming shortened V by 8 bases and J by 3 bases, and 16 bases separated the two germline ends. CDR1 is MNHNS, CDR2 SASEGT, per germline. The CDR3 reads CASYLGGRDTEAFF. The CDR3 coding sequence is TGTGCCAGCTACCTAGGGGGGAGGGACACTGAAGCTTTCTTT.

This chain joins TRBV6-5 and TRBJ2-7; 7 nucleotides align to TRBD1. Germline V gene lookup returns CDR1 MNHEY and CDR2 SVGAGI. The CDR3 length is 15 residues. The ends lost 5 bases at V and 5 bases at J; junction bases unmatched: 12. CDR3 bases: TGTGCCAGCAGTACAGCCCTGACAGGGTTTGACGAGCAGTACTTC. Protein sequence: CASSTALTGFDEQYF.